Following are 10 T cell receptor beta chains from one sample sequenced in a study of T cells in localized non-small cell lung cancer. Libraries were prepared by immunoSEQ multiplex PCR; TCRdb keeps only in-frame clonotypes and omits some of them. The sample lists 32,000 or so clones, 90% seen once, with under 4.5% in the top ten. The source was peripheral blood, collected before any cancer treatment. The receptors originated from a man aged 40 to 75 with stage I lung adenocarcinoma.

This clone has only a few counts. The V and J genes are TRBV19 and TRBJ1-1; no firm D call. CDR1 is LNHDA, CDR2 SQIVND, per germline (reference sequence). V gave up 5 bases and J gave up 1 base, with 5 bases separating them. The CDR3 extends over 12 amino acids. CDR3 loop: CASSRRNTEAFF. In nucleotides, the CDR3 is TGTGCCAGTAGTCGCAGGAACACTGAAGCTTTCTTT.

CDR3 sequence reads: CASSQDRINYGYTF. In nucleotides, the CDR3 is TGCGCCAGCAGCCAAGATCGGATTAACTATGGCTACACCTTC. V and J are TRBV4-1 and TRBJ1-2; D remains ambiguous. V was clipped by 0 bases and J by 1 base, with 6 bases between them. CDR1 and CDR2 from the germline V gene are MGHRA and YSYEKL. The CDR3 length is 14 residues.

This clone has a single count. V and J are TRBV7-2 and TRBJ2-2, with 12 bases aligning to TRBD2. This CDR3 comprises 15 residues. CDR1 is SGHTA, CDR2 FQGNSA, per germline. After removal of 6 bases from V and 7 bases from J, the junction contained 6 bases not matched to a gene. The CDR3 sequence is CASRPSGGAIGELFF. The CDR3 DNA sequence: TGTGCCAGCAGGCCTAGCGGGGGGGCTATCGGGGAGCTGTTTTTT. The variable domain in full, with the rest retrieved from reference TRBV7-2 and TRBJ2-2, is GAGVSQSPSNKVTEKGKDVELRCDPISGHTALYWYRQSLGQGLEFLIYFQGNSAPDKSGLPSDRFSAERTGGSVSTLTIQRTQQEDSAVYLCASRPSGGAIGELFFGEGSRLTVL.

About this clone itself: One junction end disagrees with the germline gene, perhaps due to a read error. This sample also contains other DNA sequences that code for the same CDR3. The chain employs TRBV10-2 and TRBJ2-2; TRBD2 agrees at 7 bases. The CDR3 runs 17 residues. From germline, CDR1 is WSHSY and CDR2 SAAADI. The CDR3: CASSESISGANTGELFF. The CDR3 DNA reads TGCGCCAGCAGTGAGTCGATCAGCGGGGCGAATACCGGGGAGCTGTTTTTT.

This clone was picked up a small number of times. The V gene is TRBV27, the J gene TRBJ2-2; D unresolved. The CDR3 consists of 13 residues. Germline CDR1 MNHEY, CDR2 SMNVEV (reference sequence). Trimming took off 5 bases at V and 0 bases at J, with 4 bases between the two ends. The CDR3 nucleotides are TGTGCCAGCAGTCGCACGAACACCGGGGAGCTGTTTTTT. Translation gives CASSRTNTGELFF.

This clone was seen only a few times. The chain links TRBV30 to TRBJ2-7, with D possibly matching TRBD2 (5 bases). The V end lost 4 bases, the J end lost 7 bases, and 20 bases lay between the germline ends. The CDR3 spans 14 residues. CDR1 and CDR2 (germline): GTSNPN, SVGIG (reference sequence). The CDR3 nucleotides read TGTGCCTGGATCCCCAGCGGTACCTACGTAGAGCAGTACTTC. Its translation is CAWIPSGTYVEQYF.

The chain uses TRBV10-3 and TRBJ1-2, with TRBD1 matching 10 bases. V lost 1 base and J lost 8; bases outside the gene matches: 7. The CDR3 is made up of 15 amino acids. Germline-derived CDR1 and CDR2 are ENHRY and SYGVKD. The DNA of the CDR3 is TGTGCCATCAGTGAGTACGCCGGGACAGGGGTCGGCTACACCTTC. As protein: CAISEYAGTGVGYTF.

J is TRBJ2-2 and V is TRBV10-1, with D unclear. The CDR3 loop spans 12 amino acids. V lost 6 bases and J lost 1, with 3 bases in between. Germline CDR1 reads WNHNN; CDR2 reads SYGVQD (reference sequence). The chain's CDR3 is CASSQNTGELFF. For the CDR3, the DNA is TGCGCCAGCAGCCAGAACACCGGGGAGCTGTTTTTT.

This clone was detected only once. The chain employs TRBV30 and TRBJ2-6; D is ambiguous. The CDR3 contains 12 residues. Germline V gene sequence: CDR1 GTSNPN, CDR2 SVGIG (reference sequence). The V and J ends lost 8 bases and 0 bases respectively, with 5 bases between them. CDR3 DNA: TGTGCCAGCTTCTCTGGGGCCAACGTCCTGACTTTC. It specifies CASFSGANVLTF.

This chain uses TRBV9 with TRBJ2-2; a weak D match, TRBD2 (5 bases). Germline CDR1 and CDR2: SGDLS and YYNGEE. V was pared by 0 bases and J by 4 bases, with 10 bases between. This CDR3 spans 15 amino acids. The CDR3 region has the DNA TGTGCCAGCAGCGTAGGAAGCGGCTTCACCGGGGAGCTGTTTTTT. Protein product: CASSVGSGFTGELFF.